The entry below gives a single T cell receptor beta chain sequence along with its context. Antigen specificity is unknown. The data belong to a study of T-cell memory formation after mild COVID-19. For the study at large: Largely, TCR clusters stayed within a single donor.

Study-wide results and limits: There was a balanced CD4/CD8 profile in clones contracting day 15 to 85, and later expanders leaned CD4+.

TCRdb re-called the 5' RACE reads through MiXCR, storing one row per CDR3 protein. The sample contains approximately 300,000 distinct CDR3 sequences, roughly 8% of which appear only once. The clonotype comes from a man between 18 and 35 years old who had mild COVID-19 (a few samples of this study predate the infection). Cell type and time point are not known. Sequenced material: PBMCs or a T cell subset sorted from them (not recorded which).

CDR3 sequence: CASSTGRTADIQYF. The CDR3 bases are TGTGCCAGCAGCACCGGACGGACAGCGGACATTCAGTACTTC. The chain couples TRBV6-5 to TRBJ2-4; the D gene is possibly TRBD1 (6 bases). CDR3 length equals 14 residues. CDR1 and CDR2 from the germline V gene are MNHEY and SVGAGI. V gave up 6 bases and J gave up 8 bases, with 17 bases separating them.